The present TCR beta chain was sequenced within a study of regulatory T cells in long-lasting Graves disease. On the study more broadly: Persistence in Graves' disease required over 5 years of antithyroid drugs plus positive TSH receptor antibodies.

Deletions cut 1 base from V and 0 bases from J, with 2 bases between. CDR1 and CDR2 (germline): KGHDR, SFDVKD. The length of the CDR3 is 13 residues. The authors built TCR beta libraries using iRepertoire HTBI primers and Arm-PCR of CDR3 regions. TCRdb used MiXCR to reprocess the multiplex PCR reads, holding one entry per CDR3 protein. The data contain under 350,000 distinct CDR3 sequences, approximately 20% of them seen just once; the ten biggest clones take up roughly three fifths. This clonotype was counted many times. As yet, its antigen is unknown. The time point was: persistent/refractory GD, antithyroid drugs over 5 years with positive TRAb. RNA from PBMCs was the source of the TCR library. Patient provenance is recorded as an endocrinology department in Xi'an, China. General study results and limits: Owing to a sample size that was small, accuracy may have been reduced.

This TCR derives from a female donor with Graves disease. The starting material was peripheral blood mononuclear cells (PBMCs), obtained when the disease was refractory, from a patient treated with antithyroid drugs. V gene TRBV24-1 combines with J gene TRBJ1-1; D gene ambiguous. CDR3 amino acids: CATSDFMNTEAFF. The CDR3 nucleotides read TGTGCCACCAGTGATTTTATGAACACTGAAGCTTTCTTT.